Following are 23 T cell receptor beta chains from one sample sequenced in a study of T cell responses to AZD1222 COVID-19 vaccine. The assay was immunoSEQ multiplex PCR, and TCRdb's table has in-frame clones only and misses some. Of approximately 150,000 clones listed, 90% to 95% were seen once; the top ten hold over 1.1%. Sequencing used peripheral blood, obtained on day 0 of AZD1222 vaccination. The source of these receptors is an adult in good health.

In its sample, this clone was seen once. The DNA of the CDR3 is TGTGCCAGCAGCCTCGGACTCGACCAGCCCCAGCATTTT. Translated, it gives CASSLGLDQPQHF. V is TRBV3-1 (or the pseudogene TRBV3-2) and J is TRBJ1-5; D is ambiguous. Germline lookup yields CDR1 LGHDT and CDR2 YNNKEL (reference sequence). CDR3 length: 13 amino acids. The V end was cut by 4 bases, the J end by 7 bases, with 11 bases between.

J is TRBJ2-2 and V is TRBV6-6; the D call may be TRBD1 or TRBD2 (5 bases each). Germline CDR1 and CDR2: MNHNY and SVGAGI (reference sequence). The V end lost 5 bases, the J end lost 0 bases, and 10 bases lay between the germline ends. The CDR3 consists of 15 residues. The DNA of the CDR3 is TGTGCCAGCAGTCCGCAGGGACCGAACACCGGGGAGCTGTTTTTT. This sequence encodes CASSPQGPNTGELFF.

The chain combines TRBV4-1 with TRBJ1-2; D may be TRBD1 (5 bases). Trimming shortened V by 3 bases and J by 3 bases, and 14 bases separated the two germline ends. The CDR3 totals 15 residues. The germline V gene encodes CDR1 MGHRA and CDR2 YSYEKL. CDR3 region: CASSQEAGGDYGYTF. In DNA form, the CDR3 reads TGCGCCAGCAGCCAGGAGGCAGGAGGGGACTATGGCTACACCTTC.

This chain joins TRBV18 and TRBJ2-3; the match to TRBD1 covers 8 bases. The CDR3 contains 15 residues. V lost 3 bases, J lost 2 bases, and 4 bases stayed unmatched. The germline gives CDR1 KGHSH, CDR2 LQKENI. The CDR3 loop reads CASSPARGLTDTQYF. The CDR3 DNA reads as TGTGCCAGCTCACCGGCCAGGGGGCTCACAGATACGCAGTATTTT.

The rearrangement links TRBV24-1 to TRBJ1-1, with TRBD1 matching over 9 bases. From germline, CDR1 is KGHDR and CDR2 SFDVKD. V was pared by 4 bases and J by 11 bases, with 13 bases of the junction left unmatched. This CDR3 comprises 15 residues. This CDR3 is CATSDAAGDRDRAFF. The CDR3 DNA is TGTGCCACCAGTGACGCTGCCGGGGACAGGGATAGGGCTTTCTTT.

The rearrangement joins TRBV11-2 to TRBJ1-1; 7 nucleotides agree with TRBD1. V trimming: 3 bases; J trimming: 0 bases; junction bases outside the gene matches: 7. The CDR3 loop spans 16 amino acids. Germline CDR1 is SGHAT and CDR2 is FQNNGV. For the CDR3, the DNA is TGTGCCAGCAGCTTGGGACAGAGAGACTTGAACACTGAAGCTTTCTTT. Encoded protein: CASSLGQRDLNTEAFF.

The gene calls are TRBV27 and TRBJ2-5; perhaps TRBD1 as D (7 bases). From germline, CDR1 is MNHEY and CDR2 SMNVEV (reference sequence). The CDR3 contains 15 residues. Trimming took off 3 bases at V and 3 bases at J, with 14 bases between the two ends. The CDR3 here is CASSLLGRGEETQYF. DNA of the CDR3: TGTGCCAGCAGTTTGCTAGGCAGGGGGGAAGAGACCCAGTACTTC.

The chain is built from TRBV27 and TRBJ2-1; TRBD1 might be the D (6 bases). V dropped 7 bases and J dropped 9 bases, with 10 bases sitting between them. Germline CDR1 MNHEY, CDR2 SMNVEV (reference sequence). CDR3 length equals 11 residues. The CDR3 loop is CASTGGREQFF. The CDR3 DNA reads TGTGCCAGCACTGGGGGCCGTGAGCAGTTCTTC.

The chain carries TRBV10-3 and TRBJ1-3; 7 bases agree with TRBD1. The CDR3 is made up of 15 amino acids. The trim removed 8 bases at V and 2 bases at J, leaving 9 bases unmatched. Germline assignment: CDR1 ENHRY and CDR2 SYGVKD. The chain's CDR3 is CAIRKLTGPGNTIYF. The CDR3 DNA follows: TGTGCCATCCGCAAATTGACAGGGCCTGGAAACACCATATATTTT.

The chain recombines TRBV28 with TRBJ1-5, with D possibly being TRBD1 (5 bases). Germline V gives CDR1 MDHEN, CDR2 SYDVKM. This CDR3 spans 16 amino acids. Trimming removed 1 base from V and 11 bases from J, with 21 bases in between. In DNA, the CDR3 is TGTGCCAGCAGTTTATACGACAGTGTGGGTCAAAGGGCCCAGCATTTT. This translates into CASSLYDSVGQRAQHF. Together with reference TRBV28 and TRBJ1-5, the CDR3 gives the full variable domain: DVKVTQSSRYLVKRTGEKVFLECVQDMDHENMFWYRQDPGLGLRLIYFSYDVKMKEKGDIPEGYSVSREKKERFSLILESASTNQTSMYLCASSLYDSVGQRAQHFGDGTRLSIL.

The V and J genes are TRBV7-2 and TRBJ1-5; D is perhaps TRBD1 (5 bases). The length of the CDR3 is 14 residues. Trimming took 3 bases from V and 2 from J, leaving 8 bases between them. Per germline, CDR1 SGHTA and CDR2 FQGNSA. CDR3 DNA: TGTGCCAGCAGCTTGGAAGGGGGCAATCAGCCCCAGCATTTT. Encoded protein: CASSLEGGNQPQHF.

J is TRBJ1-2 and V is TRBV28; D call uncertain. Germline CDR1 MDHEN, CDR2 SYDVKM. The CDR3 is made up of 9 amino acids. The CDR3 is CAVGYGYTF. The CDR3 DNA reads as TGTGCTGTAGGCTATGGCTACACCTTC.

The rearrangement joins TRBV11-2 to TRBJ2-2, with TRBD2 matching 7 bases. With V trimmed by 1 base and J by 5 bases, 4 bases remained unmatched. In germline, CDR1 is SGHAT, CDR2 FQNNGV. The CDR3 is made up of 15 amino acids. This CDR3 reads CASSLGGSGTGELFF. As DNA, the CDR3 is TGTGCCAGCAGCTTAGGCGGGAGTGGTACCGGGGAGCTGTTTTTT.

The chain combines TRBV5-1 with TRBJ2-7; D may be TRBD1 (6 bases). This CDR3 has 12 residues. V shed 4 bases and J shed 3 bases, with 8 bases lying between them. From germline, CDR1 is SGHRS and CDR2 YFSETQ. CDR3 residues: CASSVRGYEQYF. CDR3 in DNA: TGCGCCAGCAGCGTCAGGGGCTACGAGCAGTACTTC. The variable domain in full, completed from reference TRBV5-1 and TRBJ2-7, reads KAGVTQTPRYLIKTRGQQVTLSCSPISGHRSVSWYQQTPGQGLQFLFEYFSETQRNKGNFPGRFSGRQFSNSRSEMNVSTLELGDSALYLCASSVRGYEQYFGPGTRLTVT.

CDR3 in DNA: TGTGCCAGCAGTGATAGGAGCAATCAGCCCCAGCATTTT. Translation: CASSDRSNQPQHF. This chain uses TRBV6-1 with TRBJ1-5; D gene ambiguous. Germline V lookup: CDR1 MNHNS, CDR2 SASEGT. CDR3 length: 13 amino acids. V shed 3 bases and J shed 1 base, with 4 bases lying between them.

V is TRBV27 and J is TRBJ2-3; 11 nucleotides line up with TRBD1. V lost 7 bases, J lost 3 bases, and 6 bases stayed unmatched. This CDR3 contains 15 residues. CDR1 MNHEY and CDR2 SMNVEV come from the germline V gene (reference sequence). DNA of the CDR3: TGTGCCAGCAACTTCGGACAGGGGGCGACAGATACGCAGTATTTT. Amino acid sequence: CASNFGQGATDTQYF.

The rearrangement joins TRBV5-1 to TRBJ2-4; 7 bases fit TRBD1. The CDR3 is 19 amino acids. Per germline, CDR1 SGHRS and CDR2 YFSETQ. V trimming: 2 bases; J trimming: 0 bases; junction bases outside the gene matches: 14. The CDR3 loop reads CASSFTTGIANLAKNIQYF. The CDR3 coding sequence is TGCGCCAGCAGCTTTACGACAGGGATCGCTAATCTAGCCAAAAACATTCAGTACTTC.

This chain uses TRBV6-2 or TRBV6-3 with TRBJ2-1; 10 positions agree with TRBD2. J lost 5 bases, V lost 3 bases, and 10 bases had no gene match. Germline CDR1 MNHEY, CDR2 SVGEGT. The CDR3 extends over 17 amino acids. The CDR3 reads CASSYQIAGGFNNEQFF. CDR3 in DNA: TGTGCCAGCAGTTATCAGATAGCGGGAGGCTTTAACAATGAGCAGTTCTTC.

In DNA, the CDR3 is TGTGCCAGCAGTGATCTCGAGGGTTCGCACAATGAGCAGTTCTTC. As protein: CASSDLEGSHNEQFF. The chain employs TRBV6-4 and TRBJ2-1, with TRBD2 as a possible D gene (5 bases). The CDR3 totals 15 residues. V lost 3 bases to trimming and J lost 5 bases, with 14 bases between them. Germline CDR1 and CDR2: MRHNA and SNTAGT.

The rearrangement joins TRBV28 to TRBJ2-7, with 7 bases fitting TRBD1. Trimming removed 6 bases from V and 6 bases from J; junction bases left unmatched: 5. CDR3 length: 12 amino acids. From germline, CDR1 is MDHEN and CDR2 SYDVKM. CDR3 sequence: CASRKGGAEQYF. The DNA of the CDR3 is TGTGCCAGCAGGAAAGGGGGCGCCGAGCAGTACTTC.

This sequence joins TRBV7-2 and TRBJ2-7, with 8 bases matching TRBD1. Germline-derived CDR1 and CDR2 are SGHTA and FQGNSA. V dropped 4 bases and J dropped 3; count of bases not matched to a gene: 8. This CDR3 is built from 15 residues. The CDR3 nucleotides read TGTGCCAGCAGCTATGGGGCGACAGGGGACTACGAGCAGTACTTC. Its translation is CASSYGATGDYEQYF.

This clone was seen a handful of times. This chain links TRBV6-5 with TRBJ1-2; D not certain. Per germline, CDR1 MNHEY and CDR2 SVGAGI. V gave up 2 bases and J gave up 0 bases, with 4 bases separating them. CDR3 length: 13 amino acids. The CDR3 region has the DNA TGTGCCAGCAGTTACACGGCTAACTATGGCTACACCTTC. It specifies CASSYTANYGYTF.

The V and J genes are TRBV6-5 and TRBJ1-1; 8 nucleotides line up with TRBD1. This CDR3 region has 13 residues. The germline gives CDR1 MNHEY, CDR2 SVGAGI. V was pared by 6 bases and J by 12 bases, with 12 bases of the junction left unmatched. Written as DNA, the CDR3 is TGTGCCAGCAGCCGAATTGGACAGGGAATAACTTTCTTT. This gives the protein CASSRIGQGITFF.